The 8 T cell receptor beta chains reported below all come from one sample, sequenced in a study of T cells after yellow fever vaccination. MiXCR, run by TCRdb on the 5' RACE reads, gives a single entry per CDR3 protein. The repertoire holds around 310,000 distinct CDR3 sequences, with approximately 9% as singletons. Sequences were derived from PBMCs, sampled on the day of the first yellow fever vaccination. The receptor source for this set is a man between 18 and 29 years old who received the YFV17D yellow fever vaccine.

This clonotype occurred many times. The chain is built from TRBV20-1 and TRBJ1-1, with D unresolved. Trimming stripped 3 bases from V and 1 base from J, with 9 bases between. Germline assignment: CDR1 DFQATT and CDR2 SNEGSKA (reference sequence). CDR3 length equals 13 residues. The CDR3 loop is CSARGRRNTEAFF. Written as DNA, the CDR3 is TGCAGTGCTAGGGGTCGGCGGAACACTGAAGCTTTCTTT.

There are a few counts of this clonotype. The rearrangement links TRBV5-1 to TRBJ2-1; 7 bases fit TRBD2. CDR1 and CDR2 (germline): SGHRS, YFSETQ. There are 15 residues in the CDR3. V dropped 0 bases and J dropped 9; count of bases not matched to a gene: 9. Here the CDR3 reads CASSLEGLVLGEQFF. CDR3 sequence (DNA): TGCGCCAGCAGCTTGGAAGGACTAGTCTTAGGTGAGCAGTTCTTC.

Only a few counts were recorded for this clonotype. The J gene is TRBJ2-2, the V gene TRBV6-5, with TRBD1 as a possible D gene (6 bases). Germline CDR1 MNHEY, CDR2 SVGAGI. CDR3 length: 15 amino acids. V lost 0 bases and J 13 bases, leaving 18 bases between the germline ends. The CDR3: CASSYSWQGLGWLFF. The CDR3 coding sequence is TGTGCCAGCAGTTACTCGTGGCAGGGGCTGGGGTGGCTGTTTTTT.

The chain joins TRBV5-4 to TRBJ2-1; D uncertain. In germline, CDR1 is SGHNT, CDR2 YYREEE (reference sequence). The CDR3 totals 15 residues. Trimming pared 1 base from V and 4 bases from J, leaving 12 bases between. CDR3 coding DNA: TGTGCCAGCAGCTTGCAGGCAGGAGCATACAATGAGCAGTTCTTC. Translated: CASSLQAGAYNEQFF.

V gene TRBV18 combines with J gene TRBJ1-1, with 7 bases identical to TRBD1. J gave up 6 bases and V 6 bases, and 10 bases lay outside the gene matches. This CDR3 is 14 amino acids long. Germline values: CDR1 KGHSH, CDR2 LQKENI. CDR3 DNA sequence: TGTGCCAGCTCCGGGGACGGGCAGGGGGCTGAAGCTTTCTTT. It codes for CASSGDGQGAEAFF.

This clonotype was picked up many times. The chain links TRBV7-3 to TRBJ2-2; 8 positions agree with TRBD1. Germline V CDR1 and CDR2: SGHTA, FQGTGA. The trim removed 1 base at V and 2 bases at J, leaving 3 bases unmatched. The CDR3 runs 16 residues. CDR3 amino acids: CASSLMAGGNTGELFF. Written as DNA, the CDR3 is TGTGCCAGCAGCTTAATGGCAGGGGGCAACACCGGGGAGCTGTTTTTT.

A note on this clonotype: A read error may explain this, as a much larger clone is one base away. The J gene is TRBJ2-5, the V gene TRBV5-1; D is undetermined. The length of the CDR3 is 15 residues. Trimming shortened V by 1 base and J by 4 bases, and 14 bases separated the two germline ends. In germline, CDR1 is SGHRS, CDR2 YFSETQ. DNA of the CDR3: TGCGCCAGCAGCTTGATTTCCGGGTTGCTAGAGACCCAGTACTTC. This codes for CASSLISGLLETQYF.

The table lists this clonotype with a few counts. The rearrangement joins TRBV6-5 to TRBJ1-6; tentatively, D is TRBD1 (6 bases). Germline loops: CDR1 MNHEY, CDR2 SVGAGI. This CDR3 contains 14 residues. V was pared by 2 bases and J by 11 bases, with 13 bases between. The CDR3, as DNA: TGTGCCAGCAGTTACACGCAGGGGTGGGCACCCCTCCACTTT. Encoded protein: CASSYTQGWAPLHF.